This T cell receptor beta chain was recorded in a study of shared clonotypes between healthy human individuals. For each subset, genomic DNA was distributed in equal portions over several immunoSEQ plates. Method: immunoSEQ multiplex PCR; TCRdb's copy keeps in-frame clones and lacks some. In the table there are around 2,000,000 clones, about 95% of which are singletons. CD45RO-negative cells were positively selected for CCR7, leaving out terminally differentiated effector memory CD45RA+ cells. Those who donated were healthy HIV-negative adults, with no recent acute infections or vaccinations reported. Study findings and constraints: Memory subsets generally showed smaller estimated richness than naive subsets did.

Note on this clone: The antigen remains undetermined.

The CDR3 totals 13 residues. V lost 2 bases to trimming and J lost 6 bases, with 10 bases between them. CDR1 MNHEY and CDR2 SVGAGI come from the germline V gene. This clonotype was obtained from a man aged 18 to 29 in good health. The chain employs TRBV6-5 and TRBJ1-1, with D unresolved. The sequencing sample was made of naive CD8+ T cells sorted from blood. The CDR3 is CASSYGGRPEAFF. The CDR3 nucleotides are TGTGCCAGCAGTTACGGAGGGAGGCCTGAAGCTTTCTTT.